This T cell receptor beta chain is from a study of blood T cell repertoires in COVID-19. Study-level background: PBMCs, B-cell-depleted T cells, or T cells were the source of the cDNA or gDNA that made up the material.

Germline CDR1 is KGHDR and CDR2 is SFDVKD. The V end was cut by 0 bases, the J end by 5 bases, with 15 bases between. The CDR3 spans 17 residues. Sequenced by immunoSEQ multiplex PCR; TCRdb stores in-frame clones only, minus some. Of approximately 12,000 clones listed, roughly 82% are singletons. Sequencing was done on a sample of peripheral blood. This chain joins TRBV24-1 and TRBJ2-2; tentative D call: TRBD1 (6 bases). This clonotype was sampled from a woman aged 55-70 years with acute or convalescent COVID-19. In DNA, the CDR3 is TGTGCCACCAGTGATTTGGGGGACACCTCATTGACCGGGGAGCTGTTTTTT. Amino acid sequence: CATSDLGDTSLTGELFF.